The sequence of this T cell receptor (beta chain) was determined in a study of blood T cell repertoires in COVID-19. Turning to the study itself: Samples of COVID-19 (acute and convalescent) were obtained from the United States, Italy and Spain.

Assay used: immunoSEQ multiplex PCR; TCRdb lists only in-frame clones, some missing. This sample has fewer than 110,000 clones; about 91% occur once, and the top ten carry under 7%. The sequenced sample consisted of peripheral blood. This clonotype was obtained from a man aged 50 to 60 with active or convalescent COVID-19.

The CDR3 region has the DNA TGTGCCAGCAGCCTAACAGGACTAGCGGGAGTCGAGCAGTTCTTC. This encodes CASSLTGLAGVEQFF. The rearrangement joins TRBV11-2 to TRBJ2-1; 13 bases agree with TRBD2. V shed 5 bases and J 10 bases; nucleotides not matched to a gene: 8. The CDR3 contains 15 residues. Per the germline V gene, CDR1 is SGHAT and CDR2 is FQNNGV. Supplemented by reference TRBV11-2 and TRBJ2-1, the full variable domain reads EAGVAQSPRYKIIEKRQSVAFWCNPISGHATLYWYQQILGQGPKLLIQFQNNGVVDDSQLPKDRFSAERLKGVDSTLKIQPAKLEDSAVYLCASSLTGLAGVEQFFGPGTRLTVL.